This TCR beta chain was sequenced in a study of graft-versus-host responses after intestinal transplantation. Study-wide results and caveats: Recipient marrow contained GvH clones, some of which appeared first in ileum or blood. GvH clone levels peaked in circulation, and this peak was associated with early post-transplant HvG declines.

Concerning this clone: Its target is unknown.

The CDR3 runs to 14 residues. Germline values: CDR1 MNHEY, CDR2 SMNVEV (reference sequence). V lost 5 bases to trimming and J lost 3 bases, with 14 bases between them. TCRdb's copy holds only in-frame clones and misses some; the assay was immunoSEQ multiplex PCR. The sample lists some 87,000 clones; 85% to 95% were seen once. The sample consisted of unstimulated CD8+ T cells sorted from spleen or lymph node cells, taken before transplant. The TCR was taken from a human donor who was the organ donor for an intestinal transplant. The chain has TRBV27 and TRBJ2-7, with a weak D call TRBD1 (6 bases). CDR3 protein: CASSLTGAGYEQYF. The CDR3 nucleotides read TGTGCCAGCAGTCTGACAGGAGCAGGCTACGAGCAGTACTTC.